These 9 T cell receptor beta chains were sequenced from one sample in a study of blood T cell repertoires in COVID-19. Profiled with immunoSEQ multiplex PCR; TCRdb holds only in-frame clones, not every one. The sample holds about 76,000 clones, 86% seen once. Sequencing input: peripheral blood. Every receptor here comes from a human donor in a cohort sampled during active COVID-19.

The V call is TRBV6-5, the J call TRBJ2-5; 10 bases line up with TRBD1. The junction had 6 bases not matched to a gene; V was cut back by 0 bases and J by 5 bases. Germline loops: CDR1 MNHEY, CDR2 SVGAGI. The CDR3 is made up of 16 amino acids. The CDR3 DNA reads as TGTGCCAGCAGTTACTCCGGGACAGGGGACGCGGAGACCCAGTACTTC. Translating gives CASSYSGTGDAETQYF.

The chain combines TRBV5-8 with TRBJ2-7, with TRBD2 as a possible D gene (6 bases). V was cut by 6 bases and J by 3 bases, with 19 bases left in between. The CDR3 extends over 15 amino acids. Germline assignment: CDR1 SGHTS and CDR2 YDEGEE. The CDR3: CASMRRDPGSYEQYF. The CDR3 DNA follows: TGTGCCAGCATGAGGAGGGATCCGGGTAGCTACGAGCAGTACTTC.

This sequence joins TRBV28 and TRBJ2-4; 7 nucleotides agree with TRBD2. CDR1 and CDR2 (germline): MDHEN, SYDVKM. V lost 3 bases, J lost 7 bases, and 9 bases stayed unmatched. The CDR3 is 15 amino acids. The CDR3, as DNA: TGTGCCAGCAGTTTCAGACTAGCACCAAGCAACATTCAGTACTTC. It translates to CASSFRLAPSNIQYF.

This clone was observed a handful of times. The CDR3 DNA sequence: TGTGCCAGCAGCTTTGGGACAGTTGGGGCCAACGTCCTGACTTTC. The encoded protein is CASSFGTVGANVLTF. The rearrangement links TRBV7-3 to TRBJ2-6, with 7 nucleotides matching TRBD1. Germline loops: CDR1 SGHTA, CDR2 FQGTGA. The CDR3 covers 15 residues. J lost 3 bases, V lost 3 bases, and 2 bases had no gene match.

This chain joins TRBV7-9 and TRBJ2-5, with TRBD1 matching over 9 bases. The V and J ends lost 3 bases and 5 bases, in that order; junction bases with no gene match: 4. CDR1 is SEHNR, CDR2 FQNEAQ, per germline (reference sequence). The CDR3 length is 14 residues. CDR3: CASSFTGGDETQYF. As DNA, the CDR3 is TGTGCCAGCAGCTTCACAGGGGGCGATGAGACCCAGTACTTC.

V is TRBV20-1 and J is TRBJ2-3, with 7 bases aligning to TRBD2. Germline V gene sequence: CDR1 DFQATT, CDR2 SNEGSKA (reference sequence). CDR3 length: 14 residues. V lost 3 bases to trimming and J lost 4 bases; unmatched junction nucleotides: 7. The CDR3 here is CSASNRGGADTQYF. CDR3 coding DNA: TGCAGTGCTAGTAACCGCGGGGGAGCAGATACGCAGTATTTT.

V and J are TRBV27 and TRBJ2-6, with D possibly TRBD2 on 5 matching bases. Germline V lookup: CDR1 MNHEY, CDR2 SMNVEV (reference sequence). The length of the CDR3 is 17 residues. Between the trimmed V and J ends, which lost 4 bases and 0 bases, there was a span of 13 bases. CDR3 in amino acids: CASSSGFAGSGANVLTF. Written as DNA, the CDR3 is TGTGCCAGCAGTTCAGGATTCGCGGGCTCTGGGGCCAACGTCCTGACTTTC.

This chain uses TRBV28 with TRBJ2-3, with D unclear. The CDR3 has 13 residues. Germline CDR1 MDHEN, CDR2 SYDVKM. V was shortened by 3 bases and J by 7 bases, with 11 bases between the two germline ends. The CDR3 DNA follows: TGTGCCAGCAGTTTCCCCACAACATATACGCAGTATTTT. Translating gives CASSFPTTYTQYF.

J is TRBJ1-4 and V is TRBV25-1, with a tentative D call TRBD1 (5 bases). CDR3 length: 15 amino acids. CDR1 is MGHDK, CDR2 SYGVNS, per germline. Trimming cost V 3 bases and J 8 bases, with 16 bases left between them. The CDR3 DNA is TGTGCCAGCAGTGAGCCCCGGGGGGACGGGGAAAAACTGTTTTTT. Translating gives CASSEPRGDGEKLFF.